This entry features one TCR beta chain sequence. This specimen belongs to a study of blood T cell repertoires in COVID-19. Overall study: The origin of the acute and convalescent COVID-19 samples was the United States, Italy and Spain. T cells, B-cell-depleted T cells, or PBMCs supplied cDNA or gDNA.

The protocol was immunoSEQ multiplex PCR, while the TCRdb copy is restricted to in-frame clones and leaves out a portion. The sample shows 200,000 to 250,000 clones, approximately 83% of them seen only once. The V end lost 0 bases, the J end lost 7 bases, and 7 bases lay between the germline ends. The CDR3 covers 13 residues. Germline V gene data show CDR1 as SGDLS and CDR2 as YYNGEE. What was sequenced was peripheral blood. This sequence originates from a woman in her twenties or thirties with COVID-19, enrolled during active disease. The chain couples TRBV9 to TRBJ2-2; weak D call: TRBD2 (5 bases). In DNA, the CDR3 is TGTGCCAGCAGCGTAGCCGAGGGCGGGGAGCTGTTTTTT. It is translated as CASSVAEGGELFF.